This entry describes one T cell receptor (beta chain). Its antigen remains unidentified. No much larger clonotype is one base removed from it; base qualities were not supplied. The data belong to a study of cytomegalovirus exposure and HLA in healthy donors (dated by TCRdb to about 2017). General notes on the study: According to an earlier analysis of 587 of the donors, 200 million or so T cells yielded roughly 110 million unique TCR beta sequences and approximately 280 Gb of sequence data. Among 300 to 500 genotyped donors of the cohort, an average of roughly 230,000 unique TCR beta nucleotide sequences was sequenced per donor, of which roughly 17% were non-productive. Among the roughly 400 genotyped donors, approximately 77% belonged to the genetic ancestry cluster associated with self-reported Caucasian donors. The aim of the study was to test whether cataloging public T cell receptors could identify signatures of past pathogen exposure. To predict cytomegalovirus infection status, the study combined high-throughput TCR immunosequencing, statistical association of individual TCRs with disease status, and machine learning. Several DR-DQ haplotypes were handled as single units for association and clustering, since linkage in the cohort was strong. All discovery cohort repertoires had been generated on a single sequencing platform. Class I and class II HLA loci were covered by the typing at four-digit resolution. The number of donors typed differed by locus, with roughly 629-640 for A, B, C, DRB1 and DQB1, roughly 520 for DQA1, 600 to 610 for DPA1, and roughly 450 for DPB1. Besides the first cohort of approximately 670 subjects, a separate validation cohort made up of some 110 different subjects was used. Using immunosequencing, the study profiled T cell repertoires from about 610 subjects and related those repertoires to cytomegalovirus serostatus. A later analysis re-analyzed previously published TCR beta repertoires from roughly 630 donors and added high-resolution HLA genotyping to study TCR occurrence patterns. In an earlier analysis of more than 550 of the donors, high-throughput TCR beta sequencing was used to judge whether each TCR beta V gene segment behaved as functional or pseudogenic. Rather than using new phenotypic data, the later analysis identified candidate immune exposures from TCR beta sequences and from how often those sequences occurred across donors. An early release that covered about 600 HLA-typed donors contained around 330 gigabases of sequencing data and 70 million to 100 million unique TCR sequences. Alongside the repertoire data, information on donor age, sex, ethnicity and CMV serostatus was compiled. In a later genetic analysis, genome-wide SNP genotypes for about 60% of the 666 donors were used, and that subset was treated as a discovery cohort. On the study overall, not on this receptor specifically: Because HLA typing was unavailable for some donors at each locus, only the typed subset was used in association tests. The cohort was sequenced for TCR beta chains only, and without alpha or paired-chain data the features that could be detected were limited. At a false discovery rate of 0.05, a later analysis linked fewer than 20,000 TCR beta sequences to specific HLA alleles. A group of highly shared sequence variants was considered likely to be a technical artifact of the sequencing pipeline. The presence/absence analyses assumed that sequencing depth was roughly uniform across donors, and that assumption may not be true. In a later analysis, several top co-occurrence clusters were reported to appear linked to parvovirus B19, influenza, CMV and Epstein-Barr virus. The study listed around 160 TCR beta chains as associated with cytomegalovirus. Three of the identified cytomegalovirus-associated TCR beta chains were confirmed in vitro to be specific for cytomegalovirus antigens. According to a later analysis, most CMV-associated TCR beta chains appeared to be HLA-restricted, and the HLA associations seemed to be driven largely by CMV exposure. A later genetic analysis reported fewer N-insertions in productive TCRs among donors in an Asian-associated ancestry cluster than the roughly 640-donor mean. An association between a missense DCLRE1C variant and V-gene and J-gene trimming of TCR beta chains was found in a later genetic analysis and replicated in an independent cohort. The earlier analysis of almost 600 of the donors excluded seventeen rarely observed V segments, including chromosome 9 orphons, because counts were too low. Across donors, most TCR sequences were observed very rarely, whereas some public TCRs were present in many individuals. For the cohort, immune exposure information was limited to CMV serostatus. The classifier was reported to diagnose cytomegalovirus status with high specificity and sensitivity in both the original and validation cohorts. Correlated functional status among segregating V segments might be attributable to linkage disequilibrium, but an unknown experimental factor could not be ruled out. The authors suggested that the approach could potentially be generalized to other disease states and immunological phenotypes. A later analysis found that TCR association rates varied across HLA loci, with DRB1 alleles showing the most associated TCRs and HLA-C alleles the fewest. In an earlier analysis of some 500 of the donors, most TCR beta V segments were observed in productive rearrangements about 90% or about 30% of the time, broadly matching IMGT annotations. In a later analysis, HLA-associated TCR beta chains showed more clonal expansion and lower generation probabilities than non-associated chains that were equally common. Some IMGT-functional V segments, including TRBV6-2 and TRBV6-3, could not be distinguished by the 87-base-pair reads and were therefore excluded. When HLA alleles, especially DR and DQ, strongly co-occurred, TCR associations were difficult to assign to individual alleles. A further reported finding was that TCR beta sequences accurately predicted the HLA-A and HLA-B alleles for most subjects in the first cohort.

V lost 7 bases and J lost 8 bases; the stretch between them is 9 bases long. CDR1 and CDR2, per the germline V gene, are MNHNS and SASEGT. The CDR3 starts with the cysteine, ends with the phenylalanine, and has 11 residues. Only the CDR3 DNA is retained, 33 bases long and in frame from the first base. Library preparation used the immunoSEQ multiplex PCR assay. A mixture of 60 forward primers for TCR Vbeta segments and 13 reverse primers for TCR Jbeta segments was used in the multiplex PCR. Amplification of the CDR3 region of rearranged TCR beta genes was performed with a multiplex PCR assay on genomic DNA. On the Illumina HiSeq System, the amplified TCR beta libraries were sequenced as 87-base-pair reads. In the authors' own workflow: Across the 670 or so repertoires, a later analysis counted 78 million or so unique TCR beta chains, 9 million to 14 million of which were shared by at least two donors. Raw reads were error-corrected and collapsed into unique sequences with a nearest-neighbor algorithm that merged closely related sequences to remove PCR and sequencing errors. V, D and J gene segments were assigned by aligning CDR3 sequences to IMGT reference sequences. Each retained sequence needed at least a six-nucleotide match to both a V gene segment and a J gene segment. Rearrangements were classified as productive when the CDR3 lacked stop codons and remained in frame with V and J, and all other rearrangements were classified as non-productive. Following IMGT convention, CDR3 was defined as the stretch from the second conserved V-encoded cysteine to the conserved J-encoded phenylalanine. In an earlier analysis of more than 550 of the donors, sequences lacking an unambiguous match to a single V gene segment were excluded. In an earlier analysis of 587 of the donors, a V segment was called functional when productive rearrangements were above 56.7%, and segregating when the standard deviation between donors exceeded 5%. To diagnose cytomegalovirus status from the catalog of TCR beta chain sequences, a statistical classification framework was built. In a later analysis, V and J genes were assigned by comparing TCR nucleotide sequences against IMGT/GENE-DB human TR gene sequences. The TCRdist pipeline was used in a later analysis to assign CDR3 sequences and most-parsimonious VDJ recombination scenarios. In a later analysis, each TCR beta chain was defined by its CDR3 amino acid sequence together with its V-gene family, and reads lacking a unique V-gene family were excluded. As a way to deal with suspected cross-contamination and a sequencing artifact, a later analysis dropped 450 to 600 nucleotide sequences that were highly shared and had low generation probability. For each public chain, a later analysis derived a clonal expansion index from normalized ranks of inferred template counts within each repertoire. A later analysis computed generation probabilities with a VDJ recombination model fitted to out-of-frame rearrangements, and checked the results against IGoR. In a later analysis, hypergeometric tests were used to score TCR-TCR, TCR-HLA and TCR-CMV co-occurrence, with a repertoire-size bias correction applied to TCR pairs. False discovery rates were estimated in a later analysis by permuting HLA or CMV assignments 20 times. In a later analysis, co-occurring TCRs were grouped with DBSCAN, and TCRdist sequence similarity was added when clustering was performed within HLA-allele-positive subsets. Repertoires with fewer than 30,000 or more than 120,000 public chains were left out of co-occurrence clustering, as were about five repertoires with anomalous nucleotide sharing. TCRdb stores this immuneACCESS table with in-frame sequences only. Part of the clones is absent; in the studies checked, under half of the shortfall reflects unresolved V genes, and no reason is known for the rest. D and trimming come from the DNA, and the V and J calls and clone size come from that table. Present in this sample are more than 45,000 clones, approximately 63% of which were seen just once. Jointly, the top ten make up approximately 19% of the sample.

The cohort comprised 670 or so healthy bone marrow donors. Cohort members were all nominally healthy when sampled, although unrecorded immune exposures were likely present. The donor tested CMV seropositive and was one of the 289 seropositive cohort members. Each donor provided a peripheral blood sample, and peripheral blood mononuclear cells were used for TCR beta sequencing. Genomic DNA extraction from the blood cell samples was performed with the Qiagen DNeasy Blood Extraction Kit. The receptor chain draws on TRBV6-1 and TRBJ2-1; the D gene is perhaps TRBD2, from 6 matching bases. This TCR came from a woman aged 55 to 70 in good health and CMV-seropositive. Material for sequencing was PBMCs. The CDR3 protein sequence reads: CASTLAYEQFF. The DNA is TGTGCCAGCACTCTAGCGTATGAGCAGTTCTTC.